Listed below are T cell receptor beta chains from one sample, sequenced in a study of control samples from healthy donors and cancer patients. Some clones are missing from TCRdb's copy, which holds only in-frame ones; the method was immunoSEQ multiplex PCR. The sample shows around 76,000 clones, around 90% of them seen only once. Sequencing was performed on PBMCs. The receptors were sampled from a woman in her fifties or sixties with colorectal cancer. Both conserved end residues are part of each CDR3. The D gene is left open where the match is weak. Rows may omit the clone size; those that give it use once, few, many or a size class.

abundance	v_gene	j_gene	len	d_gene	CDR3aa	CDR3nt
.	TRBV6-5	TRBJ2-4	15	.	CASGPDTRAKNIQYF	TGTGCCAGCGGGCCGGACACTAGGGCCAAAAACATTCAGTACTTC
.	TRBV2	TRBJ1-3	14	TRBD1	CASSGQGSPRSIYF	TGTGCCAGCAGCGGACAGGGCTCCCCCCGTTCCATATATTTT
.	TRBV19	TRBJ1-1	14	.	CASSMGEEYTEAFF	TGTGCCAGTAGTATGGGGGAGGAGTACACTGAAGCTTTCTTT
few	TRBV18	TRBJ1-5	14	.	CASSSGGSNQPQHF	TGTGCCAGCTCCTCGGGGGGGAGCAATCAGCCCCAGCATTTT
.	TRBV5-1	TRBJ1-1	15	TRBD1	CASSLGAGGITEAFF	TGCGCCAGCAGCTTGGGCGCAGGGGGAATCACTGAAGCTTTCTTT
.	TRBV4-3	TRBJ1-2	15	.	CASSQDSLGNYGYTF	TGCGCCAGCAGCCAAGACTCGTTAGGGAACTATGGCTACACCTTC
.	TRBV10-3	TRBJ2-3	13	.	CAISDSRTDTQYF	TGTGCCATCAGTGACTCCCGCACAGATACGCAGTATTTT
.	TRBV30	TRBJ1-1	15	.	CAWSLSEGGGTEAFF	TGTGCCTGGAGTTTATCCGAAGGGGGAGGCACTGAAGCTTTCTTT
.	TRBV9	TRBJ1-3	16	.	CASSVERGFSGNTIYF	TGTGCCAGCAGCGTAGAAAGGGGATTCTCTGGAAACACCATATATTTT
.	TRBV6-5	TRBJ1-1	16	.	CASSYLKNAVNTEAFF	TGTGCCAGCAGTTACCTTAAAAACGCGGTGAACACTGAAGCTTTCTTT
.	TRBV19	TRBJ1-5	15	TRBD1	CASSSQGASNQPQHF	TGTGCCAGTAGTTCCCAGGGGGCCAGCAATCAGCCCCAGCATTTT
.	TRBV6-1	TRBJ1-2	15	.	CASSEDERGARGYTF	TGTGCCAGCAGTGAAGACGAACGGGGGGCGCGGGGCTACACCTTC
.	TRBV28	TRBJ1-2	15	TRBD1	CASSYRTGLHYGYTF	TGTGCCAGCAGTTACAGGACAGGGCTCCACTATGGCTACACCTTC
.	TRBV6-2/TRBV6-3	TRBJ1-2	13	.	CASSQDGDYGYTF	TGTGCCAGCAGTCAGGACGGGGACTATGGCTACACCTTC
.	TRBV4-3	TRBJ2-3	14	TRBD2	CASSPAGGSDTQYF	TGCGCCAGCAGCCCCGCGGGGGGGTCAGATACGCAGTATTTT
.	TRBV3-1/TRBV3-2	TRBJ2-1	16	TRBD2	CASSHQSGGNYNEQFF	TGTGCCAGCAGCCACCAAAGCGGGGGCAACTACAATGAGCAGTTCTTC
few	TRBV3-1/TRBV3-2	TRBJ1-1	19	.	CASSQESLGMWGSNTEAFF	TGTGCCAGCAGCCAAGAATCGTTGGGGATGTGGGGGTCGAACACTGAAGCTTTCTTT
.	TRBV6-5	TRBJ1-1	14	.	CASSPQTGNTEAFF	TGTGCCAGCAGTCCCCAGACAGGGAACACTGAAGCTTTCTTT
.	TRBV19	TRBJ1-5	16	.	CASSPRTARGNQPQHF	TGTGCCAGTAGTCCAAGGACAGCCCGGGGCAATCAGCCCCAGCATTTT
.	TRBV15	TRBJ2-2	13	.	CATSPRGPGELFF	TGTGCCACCAGCCCTCGGGGGCCCGGGGAGCTGTTTTTT
.	TRBV6-1	TRBJ1-2	14	.	CASSEETEERGYTF	TGTGCCAGCAGTGAGGAGACGGAGGAGCGGGGCTACACCTTC
.	TRBV6-1	TRBJ2-2	16	.	CASSEMFGGGTGELFF	TGTGCCAGCAGTGAAATGTTTGGAGGGGGCACCGGGGAGCTGTTTTTT
.	TRBV7-9	TRBJ2-1	16	.	CASSLVVGGAAREQFF	TGTGCCAGCAGCTTAGTAGTAGGCGGGGCCGCTCGGGAGCAGTTCTTC
once	TRBV6-1	TRBJ2-2	16	TRBD1	CASSEQGQGNTGELFF	TGTGCCAGCAGTGAACAGGGACAGGGGAACACCGGGGAGCTGTTTTTT
.	TRBV5-6	TRBJ1-5	17	TRBD1	CASSSGQGDISNQPQHF	TGTGCCAGCAGCTCCGGACAGGGGGACATTAGCAATCAGCCCCAGCATTTT
.	TRBV10-3	TRBJ2-5	14	.	CAISDWERGETQYF	TGTGCCATCAGTGATTGGGAAAGGGGAGAGACCCAGTACTTC
.	TRBV10-3	TRBJ1-2	17	TRBD1	CAAHNFNPGDRAGGYTF	TGTGCCGCCCACAACTTTAATCCCGGAGACAGGGCAGGCGGCTACACCTTC
.	TRBV21-1	TRBJ1-5	22	.	CASSKGGVDRPVPQYSNQPQHF	TGTGCCAGCAGCAAAGGGGGAGTGGACAGGCCGGTCCCACAATATAGCAATCAGCCCCAGCATTTT
.	TRBV27	TRBJ2-1	15	.	CASSLLGGTNNEQFF	TGTGCCAGCAGTTTATTAGGGGGGACCAACAATGAGCAGTTCTTC
.	TRBV3-1/TRBV3-2	TRBJ2-5	16	TRBD2	CASSPGLAGVQETQYF	TGTGCCAGCAGCCCCGGACTAGCGGGGGTACAAGAGACCCAGTACTTC
.	TRBV7-9	TRBJ2-2	13	.	CASSFSNTGELFF	TGTGCCAGCAGCTTTTCGAACACCGGGGAGCTGTTTTTT
.	TRBV19	TRBJ1-2	16	TRBD1	CASSMRTGGANYGYTF	TGTGCCAGTAGTATGAGGACAGGGGGCGCGAACTATGGCTACACCTTC
.	TRBV12-3/TRBV12-4	TRBJ2-1	12	TRBD2	CASSLAGGLEFF	TGTGCCAGCAGTCTAGCGGGGGGGCTGGAGTTCTTC
.	TRBV6-6	TRBJ1-3	17	.	CASSPQGSPTSGNTIYF	TGTGCCAGCAGTCCCCAGGGCAGCCCTACCTCTGGAAACACCATATATTTT
.	TRBV28	TRBJ2-5	15	.	CASSSPGQGVETQYF	TGTGCCAGCAGTTCTCCGGGACAAGGGGTAGAGACCCAGTACTTC
.	TRBV18	TRBJ1-4	15	.	CASSRSTAINEKLFF	TGTGCCAGCTCACGTTCGACAGCGATTAATGAAAAACTGTTTTTT
.	TRBV27	TRBJ2-1	13	.	CASSSGTGSEQFF	TGTGCCAGCAGTTCCGGGACGGGGTCTGAGCAGTTCTTC
.	TRBV9	TRBJ1-5	15	.	CASSYGPTVNQPQHF	TGTGCCAGCAGCTATGGCCCGACAGTCAATCAGCCCCAGCATTTT
.	TRBV27	TRBJ1-2	15	TRBD1	CASRTGGQAIYGYTF	TGTGCCAGCCGTACCGGTGGACAGGCGATCTATGGCTACACCTTC
.	TRBV6-5	TRBJ2-5	15	.	CASTHTSGPRETQYF	TGTGCCAGCACCCACACGTCGGGCCCTAGGGAGACCCAGTACTTC
.	TRBV7-2	TRBJ1-2	15	TRBD1	CASTQGGSFIYGYTF	TGTGCCAGCACCCAAGGGGGCAGCTTCATCTATGGCTACACCTTC
.	TRBV5-6	TRBJ1-2	17	TRBD1	CASSLEGTGEYSSGYTF	TGTGCCAGCAGCTTGGAAGGGACAGGGGAGTATAGTTCTGGCTACACCTTC
.	TRBV28	TRBJ2-2	12	.	CAVTGNTGELFF	TGTGCCGTGACAGGGAACACCGGGGAGCTGTTTTTT
.	TRBV18	TRBJ2-1	12	.	CASSPMGNEQFF	TGTGCCAGCTCACCAATGGGGAATGAGCAGTTCTTC
.	TRBV4-1	TRBJ1-2	18	TRBD1	CASSQVPSGTVGNYGYTF	TGCGCCAGCAGCCAAGTGCCCTCCGGGACAGTAGGCAACTATGGCTACACCTTC
once	TRBV2	TRBJ1-5	15	.	CASSPEGLSNQPQHF	TGTGCCAGCAGCCCAGAGGGCTTGAGCAATCAGCCCCAGCATTTT
.	TRBV9	TRBJ2-5	15	TRBD2	CASSAPGTSGGTQYF	TGTGCCAGCAGCGCCCCTGGGACTAGCGGGGGCACCCAGTACTTC
.	TRBV6-1	TRBJ1-1	14	.	CASSEQTANTEAFF	TGTGCCAGCAGTGAACAGACGGCGAACACTGAAGCTTTCTTT
.	TRBV7-2	TRBJ1-5	13	.	CASSPGPGEPQHF	TGTGCCAGCAGCCCTGGACCGGGGGAGCCCCAGCATTTT
.	TRBV2	TRBJ1-6	14	.	CASSEEAKSYEDHF	TGTGCCAGCAGTGAAGAGGCAAAAAGTTACGAAGACCACTTT
once	TRBV28	TRBJ1-2	15	.	CASSPPRRVAYGYTF	TGTGCCAGCAGCCCACCTAGGCGGGTGGCTTATGGCTACACCTTC
.	TRBV19	TRBJ2-2	14	.	CASRNRGIGGELFF	TGTGCCAGTCGGAATAGGGGGATTGGCGGGGAGCTGTTTTTT
.	TRBV4-3	TRBJ2-3	14	.	CASSQDRASYTQYF	TGCGCCAGCAGCCAAGATCGGGCCTCATATACGCAGTATTTT
.	TRBV10-3	TRBJ2-1	16	.	CAISESGVALYNEQFF	TGTGCCATCAGTGAGTCCGGAGTAGCGCTCTACAATGAGCAGTTCTTC
.	TRBV3-1/TRBV3-2	TRBJ2-4	14	.	CASSQGGLGGIQYF	TGTGCCAGCAGCCAAGGAGGACTAGGGGGCATTCAGTACTTC
.	TRBV30	TRBJ1-2	13	.	CAWRPTGVGGYTF	TGTGCCTGGAGGCCAACAGGAGTAGGGGGCTACACCTTC
.	TRBV5-5	TRBJ1-2	15	.	CASSLATGPYYGYTF	TGTGCCAGCAGCTTGGCCACAGGGCCCTACTATGGCTACACCTTC
.	TRBV27	TRBJ2-6	15	.	CASSFQPSGANVLTF	TGTGCCAGCAGTTTTCAGCCCTCTGGGGCCAACGTCCTGACTTTC